This TCR beta chain emerged from a study of T cell repertoires in aging, cancer and after chemotherapy. General study results and limits: Rebound thymic output was suggested by rising median generation probability during chemotherapy in each cancer cohort.

TRB rearrangements spanning V, D and J were amplified using mixed TRB-A/B primers. TCRdb re-analysed the multiplex PCR reads in MiXCR, keeping a single row per CDR3 protein. The table records around 12,000 distinct CDR3 sequences, roughly 25% of them present only once. Trimming stripped 6 bases from V and 8 bases from J, with 14 bases between. Per the germline V gene, CDR1 is MNHNS and CDR2 is SASEGT. This CDR3 has 13 residues. This clonotype was seen a few times. Antigen unknown. TCR beta rearrangements were amplified from peripheral blood genomic DNA. The clonotype originates from a human donor in good health. The sequencing sample was made of blood. The rearrangement links TRBV6-1 to TRBJ1-5; D is perhaps TRBD1 (5 bases). CDR3: CASRDRVNEPQHF. The CDR3 DNA reads TGTGCCAGCAGAGACAGAGTCAACGAGCCCCAGCATTTT.